The rows below give T cell receptor beta chains drawn from one sample of a study of a mutant IDH1 vaccine in newly diagnosed glioma. The repertoire was sequenced with immunoSEQ multiplex PCR; TCRdb's copy has only in-frame clones and lacks some. The sample lists about 32,000 clones, approximately 78% occurring once. Their antigens remain unidentified. Source: PBMCs, taken from a glioma patient whose treatment included an IDH1 peptide vaccine. The receptors originated from a woman between 40 and 55 years old with glioma. CDR3s leave out the opening cysteine and the closing phenylalanine or tryptophan. Each record gives: J gene, V gene, CDR3 protein.

>TRBJ1-2|TRBV29-1
SAGWGSGGYT
>TRBJ1-6|TRBV7-9
ASSWGYNSPLH
>TRBJ1-5|TRBV19
ASSIPRTERYSNQPQH
>TRBJ2-5|TRBV6-1
ASSQREETQY
>TRBJ2-3|TRBV5-4
ASSLYNGATDTQY
>TRBJ1-5|TRBV2
ASSFRGGWNQPQH
>TRBJ1-1|TRBV6-1
ASSDRGGGNTEAF
>TRBJ2-2|TRBV19
ASSTGTGGATGELF
>TRBJ2-3|TRBV14
ASSQLAADTQY
>TRBJ1-2|TRBV6-5
ASSYDRNYGYT
>TRBJ1-1|TRBV9
ASSTHVNTEAF
>TRBJ1-1|TRBV5-5
ASSSGQGRVSTEAF
>TRBJ2-1|TRBV4-1
ASSQDGTSGYNEQF
>TRBJ1-6|TRBV7-3
ASSLQGQGNSPLH
>TRBJ2-2|TRBV13
ASSLGLRYTGELF
>TRBJ2-7|TRBV28
ASSPPGRDSYEQY
>TRBJ2-1|TRBV9
ASSVDGGTYNEQF
>TRBJ1-2|TRBV7-8
ASSPERLGYYGYT
>TRBJ2-2|TRBV6-5
ASSPGVSTGELF
>TRBJ2-2|TRBV2
ASSAQGDTGELF
>TRBJ2-2|TRBV19
ASTTVGTGDTGELF
>TRBJ2-2|TRBV11-2
ASSLERGGPPGELF
>TRBJ1-3|TRBV7-9
ASSPPSSGNTIY
>TRBJ2-7|TRBV5-1
ASSPGGQAGYEQY
>TRBJ2-3|TRBV9
ASSGELGLRPDTQY
>TRBJ1-5|TRBV11-2
ASSSRGVQVNSNQPQH
>TRBJ1-3|TRBV6-5
ASSLGQGAGNTIY
>TRBJ2-5|TRBV2
ASIAGIQY
>TRBJ2-7|TRBV29-1
SANRDREEQY
>TRBJ2-3|TRBV2
ASSGLAGITDTQY
>TRBJ2-1|TRBV18
ASSPRAGGLSSYNEQF
>TRBJ2-6|TRBV5-1
ASSLVRGRGSGANVLT
>TRBJ1-2|TRBV6-5
ASSYWGIYPRGYT
>TRBJ2-6|TRBV5-1
ASSLVGLGANVLT
>TRBJ1-4|TRBV6-5
ASRIGRANEKLF
>TRBJ2-2|TRBV2
AITRTSGGDTGELF
>TRBJ1-5|TRBV6-9
ASSYSKDRGRHQPQH
>TRBJ1-5|TRBV19
ASSHGGQGVGDNQPQH
>TRBJ1-4|TRBV6-5
ATAGQVPNEKLF
>TRBJ2-7|TRBV25-1
ASSDRKGQIDEQY
>TRBJ1-5|TRBV7-2
ASSLTIGQPQH
>TRBJ2-7|TRBV7-9
ASSPGRGQGRYEQY
>TRBJ1-6|TRBV7-6
ASSLAGSIESPLH
>TRBJ1-1|TRBV9
ASSVGGATEAF
>TRBJ2-3|TRBV5-4
ASSFPETGGADTQY
>TRBJ2-5|TRBV7-9
ASSPGVETQY
>TRBJ1-2|TRBV5-4
ASSLKGTGANGYT
>TRBJ2-7|TRBV5-1
ASSLDSHSEQY